This T cell receptor beta chain was sequenced in a study of T cell responses to AZD1222 COVID-19 vaccine. Study observations and caveats: The number of AZD1222 recipients seropositive at baseline was only five or six. The study found Spike-specific TCR breadth and depth rose after two AZD1222 doses. Donors in the cohort were predominantly white British and more often female, and clonal diversity was possibly underestimated.

Remarks on this clone: Its target is not known.

The CDR3 covers 16 residues. After removal of 3 bases from V and 4 bases from J, the junction contained 9 bases not matched to a gene. Germline V gene lookup returns CDR1 KGHDR and CDR2 SFDVKD. The assay was immunoSEQ multiplex PCR, and TCRdb's table has in-frame clones only and misses some. This table has 150,000 or so clones, 90% appearing once. Here the sequenced sample was peripheral blood, taken on day 0 of AZD1222 vaccination. The receptor's source is an adult in good health. The chain combines TRBV24-1 with TRBJ1-2, with 8 nucleotides matching TRBD1. CDR3 DNA sequence: TGTGCCACCAGTGATCCTCGGGACAGGCTCGGCTATGGCTACACCTTC. The encoded protein is CATSDPRDRLGYGYTF.